This T cell receptor (beta chain) derives from a study of T cells in Graves' hyperthyroidism and ophthalmopathy. Study-wide results and caveats: A 13 V-J signature model discriminated ophthalmopathy versus stable hyperthyroidism. Also found in blood were most expanded thyroid clonotypes above 0.001.

The CDR3 extends over 15 amino acids. Germline V gene data show CDR1 as SEHNR and CDR2 as FQNEAQ (reference sequence). V was pared by 5 bases and J by 1 base, with 14 bases between. Notes on this clonotype: Its antigen is currently unknown.

Investigators excluded patients with uncontrolled infection, other autoimmune disease, pregnancy or lactation. Researchers took RNA transcripts and amplified the TCR beta CDR3 regions from them. A set of HTBI primers served as the primers for a first-round RT-PCR of the TCR CDR3. In TCRdb, the multiplex PCR reads were re-called with MiXCR into one record per CDR3 protein. This sample carries a few hundred thousand distinct CDR3 sequences, roughly 25% of them seen once, and the ten largest clones take over 70%. The TCR was taken from a man aged 45-60 years with Graves' hyperthyroidism. The sample taken for sequencing was blood. The rearrangement links TRBV7-9 to TRBJ1-1; D perhaps matches TRBD1 (6 bases). This CDR3 reads CASSPPGHSNTEAFF. The CDR3 region has the DNA TGTGCCAGCAGCCCTCCGGGACACTCGAACACTGAAGCTTTCTTT.